These 17 T cell receptor beta chains share one sample of origin, sequenced in a study of tumor T cells in aggressive B-cell lymphoma. TCRdb keeps only in-frame clones here, not all; method: immunoSEQ multiplex PCR. The table includes more than 650 clones, about 86% detected once. Input material: tumor tissue. The source is an adult with diffuse large B cell lymphoma.

The genes are TRBV27 and TRBJ2-1; TRBD2 matches 7 bases. The CDR3 extends over 16 amino acids. The trim removed 1 base at V and 2 bases at J, leaving 5 bases unmatched. Germline CDR1 and CDR2: MNHEY and SMNVEV (reference sequence). The chain's CDR3 is CASSLLSGGTYNEQFF. DNA of the CDR3: TGTGCCAGCAGTTTATTATCGGGGGGAACCTACAATGAGCAGTTCTTC.

This chain links TRBV25-1 with TRBJ2-7; D is perhaps TRBD2 (5 bases). V was cut by 3 bases and J by 5 bases, with 8 bases left in between. Germline V gene lookup returns CDR1 MGHDK and CDR2 SYGVNS. The CDR3 is 12 residues long. The CDR3: CASSDFGDEQYF. CDR3 in DNA: TGTGCCAGCAGTGATTTCGGGGACGAGCAGTACTTC.

As regards this clone: This likely comes from a read error, as the CDR3 has no conserved phenylalanine or tryptophan at its end. The V and J genes are TRBV9 and TRBJ1-5; D remains ambiguous. CDR3 length: 13 amino acids. The V gene's germline CDR1 is SGDLS and CDR2 YYNGEE. Trimming pared 0 bases from V and 0 bases from J, leaving 1 base between. The CDR3 loop is CASSVASNQPQHS. The CDR3 DNA reads TGTGCCAGCAGCGTAGCTAGCAATCAGCCCCAGCATTCT.

This rearrangement joins TRBV29-1 to TRBJ2-2, with TRBD2 as a possible D gene (6 bases). V lost 5 bases to trimming and J lost 6 bases, with 16 bases between them. The CDR3 runs to 14 residues. Germline CDR1 reads SQVTM; CDR2 reads ANQGSEA. The CDR3 DNA is TGCAGCGTTATGGTGGGACTGCATTCCGGGGAGCTGTTTTTT. This codes for CSVMVGLHSGELFF.

The chain recombines TRBV5-1 with TRBJ2-7; 9 bases fit TRBD2. The V segment lost 0 bases and the J segment 2 bases; nucleotides outside the gene matches: 3. Germline values: CDR1 SGHRS, CDR2 YFSETQ. The CDR3 has 15 residues. The CDR3 here is CASSLGSSGTYEQYF. CDR3 nucleotide sequence: TGCGCCAGCAGCTTGGGTTCTAGCGGGACCTACGAGCAGTACTTC.

The rearrangement links TRBV7-8 to TRBJ1-5; perhaps TRBD1 as D (5 bases). Germline lookup yields CDR1 SGHVS and CDR2 FQNEAQ. This CDR3 contains 13 residues. Trimming shortened V by 7 bases and J by 2 bases, and 9 bases separated the two germline ends. The DNA for the CDR3 is TGTGCCAGCAAGACGGGGGGCAATCAGCCCCAGCATTTT. Translation gives CASKTGGNQPQHF.

The V gene is TRBV28, the J gene TRBJ1-2, with no clear D. Between the trimmed V and J ends, which lost 5 bases and 0 bases, there was a span of 10 bases. The CDR3 spans 14 residues. Germline V gene sequence: CDR1 MDHEN, CDR2 SYDVKM. The CDR3 is CASSLGGANYGYTF. The DNA of the CDR3 is TGTGCCAGCAGTCTGGGTGGAGCTAACTATGGCTACACCTTC.

The chain recombines TRBV9 with TRBJ2-1, with 9 bases lining up with TRBD1. This CDR3 comprises 12 residues. V was pared by 5 bases and J by 8 bases, with 2 bases of the junction left unmatched. Germline CDR1 and CDR2: SGDLS and YYNGEE. The CDR3 DNA reads as TGTGCCAGCAGGGGACAGGGCTATGAGCAGTTCTTC. It is translated as CASRGQGYEQFF.

For this clone: An end of the junction differs from the germline gene, which may be a read error. J is TRBJ2-7 and V is TRBV30; 10 nucleotides agree with TRBD2. Per the germline V gene, CDR1 is GTSNPN and CDR2 is SVGIG (reference sequence). The length of the CDR3 is 14 residues. The CDR3 is CAWRWTSGDYEQYF. CDR3 DNA sequence: TGTGCCTGGAGATGGACTAGCGGAGATTACGAACAGTACTTC.

This clone was observed a single time. The chain employs TRBV5-1 and TRBJ1-2; TRBD1 might be the D (6 bases). V was clipped by 6 bases and J by 4 bases, with 16 bases between them. This CDR3 spans 14 amino acids. CDR1 SGHRS and CDR2 YFSETQ come from the germline V gene. The CDR3 coding sequence is TGCGCCAGCACCGCTACAGGGTCAATCTATGGCTACACCTTC. Translating it yields CASTATGSIYGYTF.

The rearrangement uses TRBV19 and TRBJ2-5; D is possibly TRBD1 (5 bases). The CDR3 runs 15 residues. Germline CDR1 LNHDA, CDR2 SQIVND (reference sequence). Trimming removed 3 bases at V and 1 base at J, with 12 bases between. In nucleotides, the CDR3 is TGTGCCAGTAGTATGGGTACAGGAATCCAAGAGACCCAGTACTTC. Protein: CASSMGTGIQETQYF.

The chain links TRBV6-4 to TRBJ1-6; 8 bases map to TRBD1. CDR1 MRHNA and CDR2 SNTAGT come from the germline V gene. The CDR3 consists of 15 residues. J lost 10 bases, V lost 3 bases, and 8 bases had no gene match. The CDR3 is CASSEDRGGESPLHF. For the CDR3, the DNA is TGTGCCAGCAGTGAAGACAGGGGCGGAGAATCACCCCTCCACTTT.

This chain uses TRBV6-5 with TRBJ2-2; D is ambiguous. Trimming removed 8 bases at V and 6 bases at J, with 7 bases between. Germline CDR1 is MNHEY and CDR2 is SVGAGI. The CDR3 has 11 residues. CDR3 bases: TGTGCCAGCGGGCCCCCCGGGGAGCTGTTTTTT. It translates to CASGPPGELFF.

This rearrangement joins TRBV9 to TRBJ2-2; 10 bases fit TRBD1. V trimming: 4 bases; J trimming: 7 bases; junction bases outside the gene matches: 10. Germline V gene lookup returns CDR1 SGDLS and CDR2 YYNGEE. This CDR3 has 16 residues. CDR3 coding DNA: TGTGCCAGCAGCAACCCGGGACAGGGGTTTCTCGGGGAGCTGTTTTTT. It is translated as CASSNPGQGFLGELFF.

The chain is built from TRBV11-2 and TRBJ2-5; D might be TRBD2 (6 bases). The CDR3 sequence is 15 residues long. V was shortened by 4 bases and J by 0 bases, with 12 bases between the two germline ends. Looked up from germline, CDR1 is SGHAT and CDR2 is FQNNGV. As DNA, the CDR3 is TGTGCCAGCAGCTGGCGACTAGATTACCAAGAGACCCAGTACTTC. It translates to CASSWRLDYQETQYF.

The V call is TRBV10-3, the J call TRBJ2-2, with 10 nucleotides matching TRBD2. Germline values: CDR1 ENHRY, CDR2 SYGVKD. The CDR3 spans 17 residues. V gave up 6 bases and J gave up 4 bases; unmatched junction bases: 11. As DNA, the CDR3 is TGTGCCATCAGCGTCGGGGGACTAGCGACTTCCACCGGGGAGCTGTTTTTT. Amino acid sequence: CAISVGGLATSTGELFF.

This clone was observed once. One end of the junction fails to match germline, which may point to a read error. The rearrangement uses TRBV19 and TRBJ2-1; 11 bases map to TRBD2. CDR1 and CDR2 (germline): LNHDA, SQIVND (reference sequence). CDR3 size: 15 residues. CDR3 loop: CANSRTSGSYNEQFF. The CDR3, as DNA: TGTGCCAATAGTAGGACTAGCGGGTCGTACAATGAACAGTTCTTC.